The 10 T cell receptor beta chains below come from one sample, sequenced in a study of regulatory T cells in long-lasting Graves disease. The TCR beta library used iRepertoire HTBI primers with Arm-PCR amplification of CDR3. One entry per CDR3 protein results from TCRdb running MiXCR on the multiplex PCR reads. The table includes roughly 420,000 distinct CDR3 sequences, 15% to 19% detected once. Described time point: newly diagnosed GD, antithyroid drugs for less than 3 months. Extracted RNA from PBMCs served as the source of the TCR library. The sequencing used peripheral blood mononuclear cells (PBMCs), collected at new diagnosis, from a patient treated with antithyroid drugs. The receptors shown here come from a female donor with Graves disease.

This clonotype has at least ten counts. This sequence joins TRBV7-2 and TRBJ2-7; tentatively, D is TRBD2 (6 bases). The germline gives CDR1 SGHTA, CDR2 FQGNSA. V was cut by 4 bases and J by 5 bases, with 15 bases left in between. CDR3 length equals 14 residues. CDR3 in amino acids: CASSSGRGWDEQYF. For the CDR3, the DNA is TGTGCCAGCAGCTCAGGGCGGGGATGGGACGAGCAGTACTTC.

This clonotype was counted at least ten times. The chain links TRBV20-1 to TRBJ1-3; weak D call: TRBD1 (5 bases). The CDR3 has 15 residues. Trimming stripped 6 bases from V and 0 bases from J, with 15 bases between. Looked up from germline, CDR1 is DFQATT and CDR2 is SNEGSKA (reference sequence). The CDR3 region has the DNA TGCAGTGCCCAGGTTGACAGACACTCTGGAAACACCATATATTTT. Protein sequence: CSAQVDRHSGNTIYF.

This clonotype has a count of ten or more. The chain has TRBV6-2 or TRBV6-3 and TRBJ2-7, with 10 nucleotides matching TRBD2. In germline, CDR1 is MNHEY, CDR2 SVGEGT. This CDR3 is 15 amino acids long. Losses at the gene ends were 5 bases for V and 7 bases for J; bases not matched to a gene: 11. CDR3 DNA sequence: TGTGCCAGCAGTGAACCTAGCGGGAGACCTTGGGAGCAGTACTTC. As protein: CASSEPSGRPWEQYF.

The CDR3 bases are TGTGCCAGCAGCTATTGGGGTGTGAGCTCCTACAATGAGCAGTTCTTC. This sequence encodes CASSYWGVSSYNEQFF. V is TRBV7-9 and J is TRBJ2-1, with D unclear. V was cut by 4 bases and J by 0 bases, with 13 bases left in between. This CDR3 is 16 amino acids long. The germline V gene encodes CDR1 SEHNR and CDR2 FQNEAQ (reference sequence).

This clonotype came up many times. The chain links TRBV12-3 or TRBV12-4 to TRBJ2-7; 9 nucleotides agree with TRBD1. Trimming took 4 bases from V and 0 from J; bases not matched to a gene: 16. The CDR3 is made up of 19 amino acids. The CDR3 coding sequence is TGTGCCAGCAGTTCAATAGTCGGACAGGGGATATCCCACTCCTACGAGCAGTACTTC. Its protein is CASSSIVGQGISHSYEQYF.

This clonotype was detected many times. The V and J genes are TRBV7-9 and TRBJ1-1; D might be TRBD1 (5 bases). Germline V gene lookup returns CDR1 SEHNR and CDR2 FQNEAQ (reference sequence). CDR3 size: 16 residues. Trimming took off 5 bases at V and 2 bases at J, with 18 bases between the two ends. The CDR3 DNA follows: TGTGCCAGCAGCCAGTCAGGTTGGGGCAGCAACACTGAAGCTTTCTTT. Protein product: CASSQSGWGSNTEAFF.

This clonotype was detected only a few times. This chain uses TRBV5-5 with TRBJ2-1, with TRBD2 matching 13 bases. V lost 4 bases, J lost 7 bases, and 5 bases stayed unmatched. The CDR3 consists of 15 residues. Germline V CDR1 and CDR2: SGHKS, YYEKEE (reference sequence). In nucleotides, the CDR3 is TGTGCCAGCAGCCCTGGGACTAGCGGGATTAATGAGCAGTTCTTC. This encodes CASSPGTSGINEQFF.

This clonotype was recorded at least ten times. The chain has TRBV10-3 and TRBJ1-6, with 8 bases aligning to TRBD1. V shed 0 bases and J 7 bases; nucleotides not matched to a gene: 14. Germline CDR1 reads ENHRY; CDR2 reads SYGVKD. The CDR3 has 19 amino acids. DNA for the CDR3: TGTGCCATCAGTGAGTCGGACTTACGGCAGGGGGCTCAGAATTCACCCCTCCACTTT. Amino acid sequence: CAISESDLRQGAQNSPLHF.

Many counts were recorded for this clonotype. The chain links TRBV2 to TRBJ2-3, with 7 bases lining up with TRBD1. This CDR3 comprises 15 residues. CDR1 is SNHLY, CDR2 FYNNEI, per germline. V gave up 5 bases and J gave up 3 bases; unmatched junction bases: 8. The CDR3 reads CASSPNPGQTDTQYF. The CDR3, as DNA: TGTGCCAGCAGTCCAAACCCGGGACAGACAGATACGCAGTATTTT.

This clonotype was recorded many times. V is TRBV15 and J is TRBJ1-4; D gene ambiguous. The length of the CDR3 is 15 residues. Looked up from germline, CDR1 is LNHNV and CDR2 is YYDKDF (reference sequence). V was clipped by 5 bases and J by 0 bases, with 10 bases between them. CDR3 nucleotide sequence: TGTGCCACCAGCCCCCGATTGGCAACTAATGAAAAACTGTTTTTT. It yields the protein CATSPRLATNEKLFF.